Given below is one T cell receptor beta chain in context. Its matching antigen is unknown. This entry is derived from a study of cytomegalovirus exposure and HLA in healthy donors. Study-wide results and caveats: A previous analysis found most TCR beta V segments productive roughly 87% or roughly 30% of the time. Further analysis was carried out later, and it showed several of the most significant clusters appearing linked to common viral pathogens. In a later analysis, HLA-associated beta chains showed higher expansion and lower generation probabilities than comparable chains. TCR beta chains numbering some 160 were designated cytomegalovirus-associated.

The CDR3 has 15 residues. V lost 6 bases and J lost 0; bases outside the gene matches: 5. CDR1 is MNHEY, CDR2 SVGAGI, per germline. The PCR ran on 60 Vbeta and 13 Jbeta primers. Only in-frame clones appear in the TCRdb table, and some are missing; sequencing was by immunoSEQ multiplex PCR. This sample has some 100,000 clones; approximately 70% occur once, and the top ten carry 5.4%. The sample consisted of PBMCs. This sequence joins TRBV6-5 and TRBJ1-1; 9 positions agree with TRBD1. This sequence originates from a woman in her sixties or seventies in good health and CMV-seropositive. This CDR3 reads CASSRTGAMNTEAFF. DNA of the CDR3: TGTGCCAGCAGCCGGACAGGGGCGATGAACACTGAAGCTTTCTTT.